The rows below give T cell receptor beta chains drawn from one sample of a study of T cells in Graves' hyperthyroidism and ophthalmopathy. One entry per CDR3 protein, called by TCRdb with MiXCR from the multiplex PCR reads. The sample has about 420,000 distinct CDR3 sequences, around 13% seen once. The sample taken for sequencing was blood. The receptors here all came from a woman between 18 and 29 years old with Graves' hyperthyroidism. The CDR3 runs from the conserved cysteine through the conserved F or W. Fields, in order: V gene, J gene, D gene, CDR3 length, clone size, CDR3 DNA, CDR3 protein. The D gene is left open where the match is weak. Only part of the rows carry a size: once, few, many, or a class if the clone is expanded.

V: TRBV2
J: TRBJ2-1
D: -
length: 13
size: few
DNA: TGTGCCAGCAGTGACCCCTCTAGCAATGAGCAGTTCTTC
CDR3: CASSDPSSNEQFF

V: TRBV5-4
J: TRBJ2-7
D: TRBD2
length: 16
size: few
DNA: TGTGCCAGCAGCCCCGGGACTAGCGGGAGGGGAGTCGAGCAGTACTTC
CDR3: CASSPGTSGRGVEQYF

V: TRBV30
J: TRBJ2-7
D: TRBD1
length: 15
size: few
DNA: TGTGCCTGGAGTTACAGGGGAATTATCCTCCAGGAGCAGTACTTC
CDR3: CAWSYRGIILQEQYF

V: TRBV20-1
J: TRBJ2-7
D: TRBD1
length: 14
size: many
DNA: TGCAGTGCGGAGGACAGGGGGCGGTCCTACGAGCAGTACTTC
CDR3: CSAEDRGRSYEQYF

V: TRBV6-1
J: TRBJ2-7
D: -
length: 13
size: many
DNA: TGTGCCAGCACCCAGGGGCAGGGGGGTGAGCAGTACTTC
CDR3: CASTQGQGGEQYF

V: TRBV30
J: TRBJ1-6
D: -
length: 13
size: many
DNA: TGTGCCTGGGGGACACGGCTTGACTCACCCCTCCACTTT
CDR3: CAWGTRLDSPLHF

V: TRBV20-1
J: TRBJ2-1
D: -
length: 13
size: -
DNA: TGCAGTGCTAGAGATAGGTACGATCATGAGCAGTTCTTC
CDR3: CSARDRYDHEQFF

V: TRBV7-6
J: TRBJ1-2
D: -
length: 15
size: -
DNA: TGTGCCAGCAGCCCTACGGTTGGGGGGCCCTATGGCTACACCTTC
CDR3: CASSPTVGGPYGYTF

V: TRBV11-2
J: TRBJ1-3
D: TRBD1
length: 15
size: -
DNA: TGTGCCAGCAGCACCACCGGACAGGCTGGAAACACCATATATTTT
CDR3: CASSTTGQAGNTIYF

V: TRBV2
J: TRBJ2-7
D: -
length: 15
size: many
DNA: TGTGCCAGCAGTGAACAGGGTCACCGCTCCTACGAGCAGTACTTC
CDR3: CASSEQGHRSYEQYF

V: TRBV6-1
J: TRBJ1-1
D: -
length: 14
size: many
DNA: TGTGCCAGCAGTGAAGGCAGGGGCACGGTTGAAGCTTTCTTT
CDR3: CASSEGRGTVEAFF

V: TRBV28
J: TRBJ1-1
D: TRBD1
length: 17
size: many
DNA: TGTGCCAGCAGTTTTCGGGACAGGGGTTTCATGAACACTGAAGCTTTCTTT
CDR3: CASSFRDRGFMNTEAFF

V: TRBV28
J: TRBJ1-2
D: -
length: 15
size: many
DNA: TGTGCCAGCAGTATTGGCGGGAGAGCGAACTATGGCTACACCTTC
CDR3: CASSIGGRANYGYTF

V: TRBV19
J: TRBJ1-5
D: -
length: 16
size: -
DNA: TGTGCCAGTAGTATATGGTCAGAAACTCCAAATCAGCCCCAGCATTTT
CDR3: CASSIWSETPNQPQHF

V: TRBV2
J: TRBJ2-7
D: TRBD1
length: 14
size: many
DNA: TGTGCCAGCAGTGAAGGTACAGGGGTCGACGAGCAGTACTTC
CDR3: CASSEGTGVDEQYF

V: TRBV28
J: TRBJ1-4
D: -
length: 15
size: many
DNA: TGTGCCAGCAGTTCCCCAGACTCAACTAATGAAAAACTGTTTTTT
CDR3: CASSSPDSTNEKLFF

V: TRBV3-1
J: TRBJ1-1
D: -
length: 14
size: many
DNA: TGTGCCAGCAGCCAAGGGCCCATGAACACTGAAGCTTTCTTT
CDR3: CASSQGPMNTEAFF

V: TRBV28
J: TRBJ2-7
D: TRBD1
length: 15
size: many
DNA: TGTGCCAGCAGTTCCCCGGGGGACAGGGACTACGAGCAGTACTTC
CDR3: CASSSPGDRDYEQYF

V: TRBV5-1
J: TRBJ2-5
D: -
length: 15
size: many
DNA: TGCGCCAGCAGCATTGGTCAGGGGATTCAAGAGACCCAGTACTTC
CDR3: CASSIGQGIQETQYF

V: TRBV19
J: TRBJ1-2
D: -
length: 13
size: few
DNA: TGTGCCAGTAGGGGGGAACACTTGGATGGCTACACCTTC
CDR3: CASRGEHLDGYTF

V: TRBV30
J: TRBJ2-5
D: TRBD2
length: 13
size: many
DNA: TGTGCCTGGTGGAGCGGGAGGGCCGAGACCCAGTACTTC
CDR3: CAWWSGRAETQYF

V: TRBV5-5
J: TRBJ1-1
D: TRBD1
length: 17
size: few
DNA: TGTGCCAGCAGCTATACCGCGACAGGGGTGTCAATCACTGAAGCTTTCTTT
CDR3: CASSYTATGVSITEAFF

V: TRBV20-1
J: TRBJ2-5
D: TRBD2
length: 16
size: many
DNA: TGCAGTGCTAGAGAACCTAGCGGGAGGTTAGAAGAGACCCAGTACTTC
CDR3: CSAREPSGRLEETQYF

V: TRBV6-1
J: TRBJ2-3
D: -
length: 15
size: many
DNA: TGTGCCAGCAGCGAACGCGGGACAGCGGCAAATACGCAGTATTTT
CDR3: CASSERGTAANTQYF

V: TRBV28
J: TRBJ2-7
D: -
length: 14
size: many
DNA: TGTGCCAGCGAGGGTCGGGCAGGGGCCTACGAGCAGTACTTC
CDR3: CASEGRAGAYEQYF

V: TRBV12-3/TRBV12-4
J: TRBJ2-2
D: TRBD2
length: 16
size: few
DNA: TGTGCCAGCAGTTTATGGGGCGGGAGGGCCCCCGGGGAGCTGTTTTTT
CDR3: CASSLWGGRAPGELFF

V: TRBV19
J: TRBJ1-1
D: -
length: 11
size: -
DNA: TGTGCCAGTACTGAGCACACTGAAGCTTTCTTT
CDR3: CASTEHTEAFF

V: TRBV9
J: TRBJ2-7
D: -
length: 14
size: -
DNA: TGTGCCAGCAGCGTTAGCAGACAGGCCTACGAGCAGTACTTC
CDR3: CASSVSRQAYEQYF